A selection of T cell receptor beta chains follows, all from one sample in a study of T-cell reconstitution after alpha-beta-depleted transplantation in children. MiXCR was run by TCRdb on the PCR reads, yielding one entry per CDR3 protein. This repertoire shows about 580,000 distinct CDR3 sequences, roughly 23% found once; its top ten account for 13% to 15%. The specimen was PBMCs, mostly from graft donor cells, collected 360 days after TCRalphabeta/CD19-depleted stem cell transplant. Every receptor here comes from a boy under two years old who had a stem cell transplant for acute myeloid leukemia, so the T cells may come from the graft donor. Each CDR3 is given with its conserved first and last residue. Each record gives: clone size, V gene, J gene, D gene, CDR3 length, CDR3 protein, CDR3 DNA. D genes are given only for firm matches. Clone size appears in some rows only: once, few, many, or a class for an expanded clone.

few,TRBV6-5,TRBJ1-1,.,14,CASSLLRGGTEAFF,TGTGCCAGCAGTCTCCTGCGAGGTGGCACTGAAGCTTTCTTT
many,TRBV3-1,TRBJ2-1,TRBD2,15,CASSRQGSGVHEQFF,TGTGCCAGCAGCCGGCAGGGTAGCGGGGTCCATGAGCAGTTCTTC
.,TRBV10-3,TRBJ2-7,.,14,CAIRAGPLLNEQYF,TGTGCCATCAGAGCAGGGCCCCTCCTGAACGAGCAGTACTTC
few,TRBV6-1,TRBJ2-7,.,14,CASSPAAKRNEQYF,TGTGCCAGCAGTCCTGCTGCTAAGCGTAACGAGCAGTACTTC
many,TRBV20-1,TRBJ2-7,.,15,CSATSQGGSSYEQYF,TGCAGTGCTACGTCACAGGGAGGTAGCTCCTACGAGCAGTACTTC
many,TRBV12-3/TRBV12-4,TRBJ2-1,TRBD2,16,CASSSGLAGVSNEQFF,TGTGCCAGCAGTTCCGGACTAGCGGGGGTAAGCAATGAGCAGTTCTTC
.,TRBV6-6,TRBJ2-2,.,13,CASGVGVGGELFF,TGTGCCAGCGGTGTAGGGGTAGGCGGGGAGCTGTTTTTT
few,TRBV15,TRBJ2-5,TRBD1,14,CATSKDRGRETQYF,TGTGCCACCAGCAAAGACAGGGGGCGAGAGACCCAGTACTTC
many,TRBV3-1,TRBJ1-1,.,14,CASSQDMGGTEAFF,TGTGCCAGCAGCCAAGATATGGGGGGCACTGAAGCTTTCTTT
many,TRBV24-1,TRBJ2-3,.,15,CATSFGSGGTDTQYF,.
few,TRBV6-5,TRBJ2-1,.,17,CASSIWGVGRDRDEQFF,TGTGCCAGCAGCATATGGGGGGTGGGACGGGATAGAGATGAGCAGTTCTTC
.,TRBV20-1,TRBJ2-1,TRBD2,17,CSARRGRLAGGYNEQFF,TGCAGTGCTAGAAGGGGCAGACTAGCGGGGGGCTACAATGAGCAGTTCTTC
many,TRBV4-1,TRBJ1-1,TRBD1,14,CASSPVDRVTEAFF,TGCGCCAGCAGCCCGGTAGACAGGGTGACTGAAGCTTTCTTT
.,TRBV12-3/TRBV12-4,TRBJ2-5,.,14,CASSARGGGETQYF,TGTGCCAGCAGCGCGAGGGGGGGGGGCGAGACCCAGTACTTC
.,TRBV5-1,TRBJ1-6,TRBD1,14,CASSQQGGNSPLHF,TGCGCCAGCAGCCAACAGGGGGGCAATTCACCCCTCCACTTT
many,TRBV29-1,TRBJ2-5,TRBD1,15,CSVPGQAAKGGTQYF,TGCAGCGTCCCAGGACAGGCTGCGAAGGGCGGGACCCAGTACTTC
many,TRBV27,TRBJ1-5,.,17,CASSLFLSGVGNQPQHF,TGTGCCAGCAGTTTATTCCTCAGTGGTGTAGGCAATCAGCCCCAGCATTTT
.,TRBV7-2,TRBJ2-1,.,16,CASSLAGDNPPNEQFF,TGTGCCAGCAGCTTAGCGGGGGACAACCCGCCCAATGAGCAGTTCTTC
.,TRBV10-3,TRBJ1-5,TRBD1,17,CAIARGTGGTSNQPQHF,TGTGCCATAGCAAGAGGGACAGGGGGTACAAGCAATCAGCCCCAGCATTTT
.,TRBV10-3,TRBJ2-7,.,13,CAISDGRWSEQYF,TGTGCCATCAGTGATGGCAGATGGTCCGAGCAGTACTTC
many,TRBV27,TRBJ2-3,.,17,CASSLGTRGPSTDTQYF,TGTGCCAGCAGTTTAGGGACGCGGGGGCCCTCCACAGATACGCAGTATTTT
few,TRBV20-1,TRBJ1-4,.,13,CSARGVTNEKLFF,TGCAGTGCTAGAGGAGTAACTAATGAAAAACTGTTTTTT
many,TRBV7-2,TRBJ2-2,.,12,CASSFKLGELFF,TGTGCCAGCAGCTTTAAACTCGGGGAGCTGTTTTTT
many,TRBV12-3/TRBV12-4,TRBJ2-5,.,15,CASSFGGRPIETQYF,TGTGCCAGCAGTTTTGGCGGGCGCCCCATCGAGACCCAGTACTTC
.,TRBV20-1,TRBJ2-5,.,14,CSASLLEGRETQYF,TGCAGTGCTAGTTTGCTAGAAGGGAGGGAGACCCAGTACTTC
.,TRBV12-3/TRBV12-4,TRBJ2-1,.,13,CASKISAYNEQFF,TGTGCCAGCAAGATCTCCGCTTACAATGAGCAGTTCTTC
.,TRBV12-3/TRBV12-4,TRBJ2-3,TRBD2,14,CASSFAGVVDTQYF,TGTGCCAGCAGTTTTGCGGGGGTGGTAGATACGCAGTATTTT
many,TRBV9,TRBJ2-7,.,15,CASSVGGALSYEQYF,TGTGCCAGCAGCGTGGGGGGGGCCCTCTCCTACGAGCAGTACTTC
few,TRBV20-1,TRBJ2-7,TRBD2,15,CSARRALAGLDEQYF,TGCAGTGCTAGGAGAGCCCTAGCGGGGCTTGACGAGCAGTACTTC
.,TRBV5-1,TRBJ2-2,TRBD1,17,CASSEQDRGSSAGELFF,TGCGCCAGCAGCGAGCAGGACAGGGGGTCTTCGGCCGGGGAGCTGTTTTTT
few,TRBV20-1,TRBJ2-5,TRBD2,16,CSASQNGEGPEETQYF,TGCAGTGCTAGTCAAAACGGGGAGGGGCCGGAAGAGACCCAGTACTTC
few,TRBV28,TRBJ2-4,.,12,CASTGGKNIQYF,TGTGCCAGCACGGGTGGCAAAAACATTCAGTACTTC
.,TRBV10-3,TRBJ2-1,TRBD2,15,CAIGSTSGGINEQFF,TGTGCCATCGGATCCACTAGCGGGGGGATCAATGAGCAGTTCTTC
many,TRBV29-1,TRBJ2-5,.,17,CSTGDRLRTQAQETQYF,TGCAGCACGGGGGACAGATTACGAACCCAGGCACAAGAGACCCAGTACTTC
many,TRBV20-1,TRBJ1-6,.,13,CSARVTHNSPLHF,TGCAGTGCTAGAGTGACACATAATTCACCCCTCCACTTT
.,TRBV7-9,TRBJ2-7,.,14,CASSLNRDPYEQYF,TGTGCCAGCAGCTTGAACAGGGACCCCTACGAGCAGTACTTC
.,TRBV7-2,TRBJ2-3,.,15,CASSFRGGGADTQYF,TGTGCCAGCAGCTTTCGTGGGGGGGGCGCAGATACGCAGTATTTT
many,TRBV12-3/TRBV12-4,TRBJ1-2,.,13,CASSYTGSYGYTF,TGTGCCAGCAGTTATACAGGGAGCTATGGCTACACCTTC
.,TRBV9,TRBJ2-1,TRBD1,13,CASSLDRGGEQFF,TGTGCCAGCAGCCTCGACAGGGGGGGTGAGCAGTTCTTC
.,TRBV5-1,TRBJ1-3,TRBD1,18,CASSLAGQGASSGNTIYF,TGCGCCAGCAGCTTGGCGGGACAGGGGGCTTCCTCTGGAAACACCATATATTTT
many,TRBV18,TRBJ2-7,.,13,CASSPLTGYEQYF,TGTGCCAGCTCACCACTTACGGGCTACGAGCAGTACTTC
.,TRBV18,TRBJ2-3,TRBD1,18,CASSPFPGQGTGTDTQYF,TGTGCCAGCTCACCTTTCCCGGGACAGGGTACCGGCACAGATACGCAGTATTTT
.,TRBV5-1,TRBJ2-5,.,15,CASSLRWTAKETQYF,TGCGCCAGCAGCTTGAGGTGGACAGCGAAAGAGACCCAGTACTTC
few,TRBV6-2/TRBV6-3,TRBJ2-1,TRBD1,13,CASSTDRGLEQFF,TGTGCCAGCAGTACTGACAGGGGGCTGGAGCAGTTCTTC
few,TRBV10-3,TRBJ2-1,TRBD2,16,CAIKGTSGGSYNEQFF,TGTGCCATCAAAGGGACTAGCGGGGGTTCCTACAATGAGCAGTTCTTC
.,TRBV6-5,TRBJ2-1,.,11,CASGGNNEQFF,TGTGCCAGCGGGGGGAACAATGAGCAGTTCTTC
.,TRBV28,TRBJ2-2,.,14,CASIGLLNTGELFF,TGTGCCAGCATAGGGCTGTTGAACACCGGGGAGCTGTTTTTT
.,TRBV7-9,TRBJ1-1,TRBD1,13,CASTTLGQLEAFF,TGTGCCAGCACCACACTGGGACAGTTGGAAGCTTTCTTT
many,TRBV12-3/TRBV12-4,TRBJ2-3,.,14,CASTPGWGTDTQYF,TGTGCCAGCACCCCAGGATGGGGCACAGATACGCAGTATTTT
few,TRBV29-1,TRBJ2-5,.,15,CSVLGGDGHQETQYF,TGCAGCGTTCTAGGGGGAGACGGTCACCAAGAGACCCAGTACTTC
many,TRBV5-1,TRBJ1-2,TRBD1,17,CASSGWDRGVTNYGYTF,TGCGCCAGCAGCGGCTGGGACAGGGGAGTAACTAACTATGGCTACACCTTC
many,TRBV2,TRBJ1-5,.,14,CASNYRQRNQPQHF,TGTGCCAGCAATTATCGGCAGCGCAATCAGCCCCAGCATTTT
few,TRBV10-3,TRBJ2-2,TRBD1,13,CAIRGQGFGELFF,TGTGCCATCCGAGGACAGGGGTTCGGGGAGCTGTTTTTT
many,TRBV5-1,TRBJ1-1,TRBD1,14,CASSLGQGGTEAFF,TGCGCCAGCAGCCTTGGACAGGGTGGTACTGAAGCTTTCTTT
.,TRBV6-1,TRBJ2-5,.,15,CASGLSGTFQETQYF,TGTGCCAGCGGCCTCTCCGGGACCTTTCAAGAGACCCAGTACTTC
many,TRBV15,TRBJ2-3,TRBD2,18,CATSRDDVLRGAEDTQYF,TGTGCCACCAGCAGAGATGATGTTCTGCGGGGGGCTGAGGATACGCAGTATTTT
.,TRBV3-1,TRBJ2-4,.,11,CASSQVGIQYF,TGTGCCAGCAGCCAAGTGGGCATTCAGTACTTC
.,TRBV24-1,TRBJ2-5,.,14,CATSAPGVQETQYF,TGTGCCACCAGTGCACCGGGGGTACAAGAGACCCAGTACTTC
.,TRBV9,TRBJ2-1,.,15,CASSVEGGLGDEQFF,TGTGCCAGCAGCGTAGAGGGGGGGCTAGGGGATGAGCAGTTCTTC
many,TRBV30,TRBJ1-3,.,14,CAWSVTRGGNTIYF,TGTGCCTGGAGTGTAACCCGGGGTGGAAACACCATATATTTT